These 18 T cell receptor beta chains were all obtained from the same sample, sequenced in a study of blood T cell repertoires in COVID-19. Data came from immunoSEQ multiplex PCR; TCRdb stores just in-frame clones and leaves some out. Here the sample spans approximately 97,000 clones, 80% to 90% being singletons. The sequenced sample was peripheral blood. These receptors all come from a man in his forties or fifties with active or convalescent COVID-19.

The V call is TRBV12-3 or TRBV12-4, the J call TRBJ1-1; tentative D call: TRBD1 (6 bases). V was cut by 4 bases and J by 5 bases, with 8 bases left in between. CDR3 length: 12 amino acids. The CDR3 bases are TGTGCCAGCAGTTCAACAGGGACTGAAGCTTTCTTT. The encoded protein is CASSSTGTEAFF.

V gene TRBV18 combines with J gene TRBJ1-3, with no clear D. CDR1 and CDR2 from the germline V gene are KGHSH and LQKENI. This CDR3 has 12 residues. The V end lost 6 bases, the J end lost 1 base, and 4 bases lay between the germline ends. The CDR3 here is CASSQSGNTIYF. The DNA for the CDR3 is TGTGCCAGCTCGCAGTCTGGAAACACCATATATTTT.

CDR3 region: CASSLDPWTGGGYGYTF. CDR3 sequence (DNA): TGTGCCAGCAGCTTAGATCCTTGGACAGGGGGCGGCTATGGCTACACCTTC. The chain couples TRBV11-2 to TRBJ1-2, with 11 bases identical to TRBD1. CDR1 and CDR2 from the germline V gene are SGHAT and FQNNGV. The junction had 7 bases not matched to a gene; V was cut back by 0 bases and J by 4 bases. CDR3 length: 17 residues.

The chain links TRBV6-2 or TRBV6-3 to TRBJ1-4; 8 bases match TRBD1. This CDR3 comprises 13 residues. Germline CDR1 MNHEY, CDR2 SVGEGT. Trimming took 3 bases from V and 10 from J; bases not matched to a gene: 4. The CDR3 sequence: CASSYDRGGKLFF. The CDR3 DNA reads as TGTGCCAGCAGTTATGACAGGGGAGGAAAACTGTTTTTT.

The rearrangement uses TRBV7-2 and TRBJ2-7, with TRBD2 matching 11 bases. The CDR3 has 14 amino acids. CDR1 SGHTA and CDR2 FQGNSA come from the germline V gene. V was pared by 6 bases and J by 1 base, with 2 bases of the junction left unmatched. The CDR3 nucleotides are TGTGCCAGCAGGGGACTAGCGGCTTCCTACGAGCAGTACTTC. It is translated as CASRGLAASYEQYF.

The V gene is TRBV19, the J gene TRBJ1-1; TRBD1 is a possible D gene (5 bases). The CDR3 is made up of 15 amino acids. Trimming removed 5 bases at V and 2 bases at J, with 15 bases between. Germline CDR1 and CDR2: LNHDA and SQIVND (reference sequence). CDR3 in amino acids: CASSLGRVPNTEAFF. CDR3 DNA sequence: TGTGCCAGTAGTTTGGGCAGGGTCCCTAACACTGAAGCTTTCTTT.

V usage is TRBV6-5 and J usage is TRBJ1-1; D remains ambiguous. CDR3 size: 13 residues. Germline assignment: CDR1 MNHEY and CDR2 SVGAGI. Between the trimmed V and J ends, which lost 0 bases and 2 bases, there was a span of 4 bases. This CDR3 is CASSYSYNTEAFF. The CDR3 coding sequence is TGTGCCAGCAGTTACTCCTACAACACTGAAGCTTTCTTT.

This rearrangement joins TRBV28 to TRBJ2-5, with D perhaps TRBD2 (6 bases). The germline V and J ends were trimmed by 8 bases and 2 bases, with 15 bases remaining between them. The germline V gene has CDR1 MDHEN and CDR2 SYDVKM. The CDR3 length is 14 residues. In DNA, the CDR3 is TGTGCCAGCCTCGCCCGGGGGTTACAAGAGACCCAGTACTTC. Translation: CASLARGLQETQYF.

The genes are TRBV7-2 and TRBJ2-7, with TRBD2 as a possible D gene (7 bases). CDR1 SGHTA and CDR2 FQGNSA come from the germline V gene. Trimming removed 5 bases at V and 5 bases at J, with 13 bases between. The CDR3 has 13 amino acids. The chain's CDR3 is CASSPGGGHEQYF. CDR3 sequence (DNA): TGTGCCAGCAGCCCCGGCGGGGGCCACGAGCAGTACTTC.

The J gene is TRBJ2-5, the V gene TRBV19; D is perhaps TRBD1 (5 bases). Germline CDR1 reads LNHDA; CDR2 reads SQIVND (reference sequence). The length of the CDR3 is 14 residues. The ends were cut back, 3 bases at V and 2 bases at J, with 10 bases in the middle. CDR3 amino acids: CASSMTAPQETQYF. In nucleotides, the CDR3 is TGTGCCAGTAGTATGACAGCTCCACAAGAGACCCAGTACTTC.

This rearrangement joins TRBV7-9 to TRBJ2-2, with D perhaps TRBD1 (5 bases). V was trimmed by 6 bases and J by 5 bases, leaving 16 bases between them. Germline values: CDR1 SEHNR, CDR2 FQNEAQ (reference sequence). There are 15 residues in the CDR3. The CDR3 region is CASRQHQGETGELFF. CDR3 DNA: TGTGCCAGCAGACAACATCAGGGCGAGACCGGGGAGCTGTTTTTT.

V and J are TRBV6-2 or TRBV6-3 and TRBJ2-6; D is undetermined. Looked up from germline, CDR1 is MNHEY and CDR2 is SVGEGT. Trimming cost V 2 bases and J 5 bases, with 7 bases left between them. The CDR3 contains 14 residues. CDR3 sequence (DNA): TGTGCCAGCAGTTACGGTGGGCGGGCCAACGTCCTGACTTTC. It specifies CASSYGGRANVLTF.

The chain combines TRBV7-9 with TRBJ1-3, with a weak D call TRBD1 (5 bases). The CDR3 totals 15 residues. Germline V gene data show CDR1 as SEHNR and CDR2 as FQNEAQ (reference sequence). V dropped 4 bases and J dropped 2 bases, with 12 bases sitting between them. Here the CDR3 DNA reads TGTGCCAGCAGCTCGACAGACTTTCCTGGAAACACCATATATTTT. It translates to CASSSTDFPGNTIYF.

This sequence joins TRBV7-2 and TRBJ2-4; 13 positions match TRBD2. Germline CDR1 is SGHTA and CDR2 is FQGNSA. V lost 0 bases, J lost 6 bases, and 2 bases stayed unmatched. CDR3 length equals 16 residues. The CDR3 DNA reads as TGTGCCAGCAGCTTAGCAACTAGCGGGGGGGTAAACATTCAGTACTTC. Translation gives CASSLATSGGVNIQYF.

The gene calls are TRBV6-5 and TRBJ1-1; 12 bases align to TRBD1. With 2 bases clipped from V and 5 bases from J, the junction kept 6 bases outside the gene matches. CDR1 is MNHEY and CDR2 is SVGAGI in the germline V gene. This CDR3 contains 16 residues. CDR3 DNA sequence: TGTGCCAGCAGTTACCGGGGACAGGGGGCGGGAACTGAAGCTTTCTTT. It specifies CASSYRGQGAGTEAFF.

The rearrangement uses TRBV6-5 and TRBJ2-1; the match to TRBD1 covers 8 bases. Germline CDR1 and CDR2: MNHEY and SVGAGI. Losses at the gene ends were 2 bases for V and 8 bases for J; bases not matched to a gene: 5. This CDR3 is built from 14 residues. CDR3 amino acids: CASSYGRGLDEQFF. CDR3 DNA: TGTGCCAGCAGTTACGGCAGGGGGCTTGATGAGCAGTTCTTC.

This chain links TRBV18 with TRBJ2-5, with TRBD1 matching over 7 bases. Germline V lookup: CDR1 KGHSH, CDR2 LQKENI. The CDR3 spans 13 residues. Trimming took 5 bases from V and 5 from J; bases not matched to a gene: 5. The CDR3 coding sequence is TGTGCCAGCTCATTCCGGGACAGTGAGACCCAGTACTTC. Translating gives CASSFRDSETQYF.

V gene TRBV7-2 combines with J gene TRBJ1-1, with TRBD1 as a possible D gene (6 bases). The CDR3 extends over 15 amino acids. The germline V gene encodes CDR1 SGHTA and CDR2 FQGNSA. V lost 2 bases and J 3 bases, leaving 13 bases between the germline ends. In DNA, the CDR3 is TGTGCCAGCAGCTTACAGACAGGCCACCACACTGAAGCTTTCTTT. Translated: CASSLQTGHHTEAFF.